This TCR beta chain was documented in a study of identical twins. Each CDR3 protein gets one entry after TCRdb re-called the 5' RACE reads with MiXCR. The data contain some 900,000 distinct CDR3 sequences, 12% of them singletons. These data also formed part of another study, on yellow fever vaccine responses in identical twins.

Input material: PBMCs. This sequence was found in a woman younger than 30 in good health.

The CDR3 loop reads CSARAGNRLAGAEGGNEQFF. Here the CDR3 DNA reads TGCAGTGCTAGAGCCGGGAACAGATTAGCGGGAGCGGAGGGAGGAAATGAGCAGTTCTTC. The chain is built from TRBV20-1 and TRBJ2-1, with 9 nucleotides matching TRBD2. V lost 1 base and J lost 7; bases outside the gene matches: 23. The CDR3 spans 20 residues. CDR1 and CDR2 (germline): DFQATT, SNEGSKA (reference sequence).